The clone carrying this TCR beta chain was found many times. Its antigen is not identified. This CDR3 region has 14 residues. Germline V gene data show CDR1 as SGHRS and CDR2 as YFSETQ. The ends were cut back, 4 bases at V and 0 bases at J, with 9 bases in the middle. This specimen belongs to a study of T-cell memory formation after mild COVID-19. TCRdb passed the 5' RACE reads through MiXCR, listing each CDR3 protein once. Of over 250,000 distinct CDR3 sequences in the sample, roughly 15% are singletons; the top ten hold about a fifth. Findings and limits, study-wide: Pre-infection memory showed some responding clones, and this suggested that cross-reactive memory joined.

The rearrangement uses TRBV5-1 and TRBJ2-3; D call uncertain. The source of this sequence is a young man who had mild COVID-19 (a few samples of this study predate the infection). Cell type and time point are not known. The sample comprised PBMCs or a T cell subset sorted from them (not recorded which). CDR3 nucleotide sequence: TGCGCCAGCAGCATCGCACAAAGCACAGATACGCAGTATTTT. It encodes CASSIAQSTDTQYF.